A selection of T cell receptor beta chains follows, all from one sample in a study of T cell changes during pregnancy in multiple sclerosis. Sequencing used immunoSEQ multiplex PCR; TCRdb keeps in-frame clones, though not all of them. The repertoire has about 79,000 clones, around 93% of them found once; the top ten carry approximately 0.7%. The sequenced sample was peripheral blood, obtained in the second trimester of pregnancy. These receptors all come from a female donor in good health, enrolled as a control in a pregnancy study. Each CDR3 is given with its conserved first and last residue. The D gene is left open where the match is weak. Size tells how often a clone was seen (once, few, many) or the class of an expanded clone, and some rows leave it out.

clone size	D gene	V gene	J gene	CDR3 DNA	CDR3 protein
once	-	TRBV14	TRBJ2-1	TGTGCCAGCAGCCGGTTGAGAGATGAGCAGTTCTTC	CASSRLRDEQFF
-	-	TRBV10-3	TRBJ2-1	TGTGCCTCCCACGGGGGAGACTCCTACAATGAGCAGTTCTTC	CASHGGDSYNEQFF
-	-	TRBV7-9	TRBJ2-7	TGTGCCAGCAGCCACTCCGGTGGGAGAAACTACGAGCAGTACTTC	CASSHSGGRNYEQYF
-	-	TRBV7-8	TRBJ1-4	TGTGCCAGCAGCTTAGCGGCCGGGGGAGAAAAACTGTTTTTT	CASSLAAGGEKLFF
-	TRBD1	TRBV11-3	TRBJ2-7	TGTGCCAGCAGCTCACTGGGGACAGGGCTTGCGGTGGAGTACTTC	CASSSLGTGLAVEYF
-	TRBD1	TRBV6-4	TRBJ1-2	TGTGCCAGCAGTCTCGGGACAGGGGGTTCCTATGGCTACACCTTC	CASSLGTGGSYGYTF
-	-	TRBV6-6	TRBJ1-2	TGTGCCAGCAGTTATTCCCAGCGAGCTAACTATGGCTACACCTTC	CASSYSQRANYGYTF
few	TRBD1	TRBV7-2	TRBJ2-7	TGTGCCAGCAGCTTCTTGCAGACAGGGGGCTTCTACGAGCAGTACTTC	CASSFLQTGGFYEQYF
-	-	TRBV6-1	TRBJ1-4	TGTGCCAGCAGTCGGGATCCGGGTGGCGGTGAAAAACTGTTTTTT	CASSRDPGGGEKLFF
-	-	TRBV6-5	TRBJ1-1	TGTGCCAGCAGGACAGTGAACACTGAAGCTTTCTTT	CASRTVNTEAFF
-	-	TRBV29-1	TRBJ2-7	TGCAGCGTTGGGGGGGTAACCCCGGAAAGGGGAAGGGGAAACGAGCAGTACTTC	CSVGGVTPERGRGNEQYF
-	TRBD2	TRBV2	TRBJ2-7	TGTGCCAGCAGTGAGCAGTCTAGCGGACCCTACGAGCAGTACTTC	CASSEQSSGPYEQYF
-	-	TRBV7-9	TRBJ2-3	TGTGCCAGCAGCCCTGAGTGGGATACGCAGTATTTT	CASSPEWDTQYF
-	-	TRBV7-9	TRBJ1-1	TGTGCCAGCAGCCCCCCCGCCGGGAACACTGAAGCTTTCTTT	CASSPPAGNTEAFF
-	TRBD1	TRBV7-9	TRBJ2-1	TGTGCCAGCAGCCCGGCGGGGGACGGGACAGGGTTTTACAATGAGCAGTTCTTC	CASSPAGDGTGFYNEQFF
-	-	TRBV15	TRBJ1-4	TGTGCCACCAGCAGGTATAGCGGACTCGGGGAAAAACTGTTTTTT	CATSRYSGLGEKLFF
-	TRBD2	TRBV18	TRBJ2-1	TGTGCCAGCTCACCGAGGACTAGCGGAGCCGACAATGAGCAGTTCTTC	CASSPRTSGADNEQFF
-	-	TRBV29-1	TRBJ1-1	TGCAGCGCCGGGGGGGCCCGCCTCGGCTCGAACACTGAAGCTTTCTTT	CSAGGARLGSNTEAFF
-	TRBD2	TRBV6-1	TRBJ2-1	TGTGCCAGCAGTGAGCGGGGGGGCTCCTACAATGAGCAGTTCTTC	CASSERGGSYNEQFF
-	TRBD1	TRBV7-9	TRBJ1-4	TGTGCCAGCAGCTTAGCGACAGGGAGGTCCGAAAAACTGTTTTTT	CASSLATGRSEKLFF
-	-	TRBV5-6	TRBJ1-1	TGTGCCAGCAGCTTGTTCCCTTACCCGGGGAACACTGAAGCTTTCTTT	CASSLFPYPGNTEAFF
-	-	TRBV30	TRBJ2-7	TGTGCCTGGAGTGTCGGCAGGGGCTCCTACGAGCAGTACTTC	CAWSVGRGSYEQYF
-	TRBD1	TRBV19	TRBJ2-2	TGTGCCAGTAGTCCGGGACAGGGGCTCGCGAACACCGGGGAGCTGTTTTTT	CASSPGQGLANTGELFF
-	-	TRBV19	TRBJ2-2	TGTGCCAGTAGTATCGGGTCGACTACGACCGGGGAGCTGTTTTTT	CASSIGSTTTGELFF
-	TRBD1	TRBV19	TRBJ1-5	TGTGCCAGTAGTTTTCATATGCAGAGGGGGACAGGTAGGCAGCCCCAGCATTTT	CASSFHMQRGTGRQPQHF
once	TRBD1	TRBV30	TRBJ1-2	TGTGCCTGGATAGACAGGGTTGGCTACACCTTC	CAWIDRVGYTF
-	-	TRBV7-9	TRBJ1-2	TGTGCCAGCAGCCTCGCAGGGAGGGGGGCCTACACCTTC	CASSLAGRGAYTF
-	-	TRBV5-4	TRBJ1-2	TGTGCCAGCAGCTGGACGACAGCTAACTATGGCTACACCTTC	CASSWTTANYGYTF
-	-	TRBV19	TRBJ2-5	TGTGCCAGTAGTAATCCGGGCCAAGAGACCCAGTACTTC	CASSNPGQETQYF
once	TRBD1	TRBV11-3	TRBJ1-2	TGTGCCAGCAGCTTAGAGGGGAGACAGGGGAACTATGGCTACACCTTC	CASSLEGRQGNYGYTF
-	TRBD1	TRBV30	TRBJ2-6	TGTGCCTGGAGTTCCCGGTGGGACAGGTCAGCAGGTCGTGGGGCCAACGTCCTGACTTTC	CAWSSRWDRSAGRGANVLTF
-	-	TRBV6-5	TRBJ1-2	TGTGCCAGCAGTTACTCAAGAAGCCGTCACTATGGCTACACCTTC	CASSYSRSRHYGYTF
-	TRBD2	TRBV7-2	TRBJ2-5	TGTGCCAGCAGCTCCGGGACTAGCGGGGGGGTGGGAGAGACCCAGTACTTC	CASSSGTSGGVGETQYF
-	TRBD1	TRBV25-1	TRBJ2-7	TGTGCCAGCAGTGCGACAGGGAGTTACGAGCAGTACTTC	CASSATGSYEQYF
-	TRBD1	TRBV6-5	TRBJ1-2	TGTGCCAGCAGTTACGGTGCAGGGGGCTATGGCTACACCTTC	CASSYGAGGYGYTF
once	TRBD2	TRBV28	TRBJ2-2	TGTGCCAGCAGTTTACGGGGGGGGCAGTACACCGGGGAGCTGTTTTTT	CASSLRGGQYTGELFF
-	-	TRBV7-9	TRBJ1-1	TGTGCCAGCACCCCGGGCGGGGGAACGGTTGAAGCTTTCTTT	CASTPGGGTVEAFF
-	TRBD2	TRBV15	TRBJ2-5	TGTGCCACCAGCAGAGGTGGGGGGGTGCAAGAGACCCAGTACTTC	CATSRGGGVQETQYF
once	-	TRBV7-2	TRBJ1-2	TGTGCCAGCAGCTTACGGGGGGCCAACTATGGCTACACCTTC	CASSLRGANYGYTF
-	-	TRBV27	TRBJ2-7	TGTGCCAGCAGTCTCGGACAGGAGGGGGTCTACGAGCAGTACTTC	CASSLGQEGVYEQYF
-	TRBD2	TRBV5-1	TRBJ2-3	TGCGCCAGCAGCTTGGACGGCGGGGGGGCGACAGATACGCAGTATTTT	CASSLDGGGATDTQYF
-	-	TRBV7-8	TRBJ2-5	TGTGCCAGCAGCTTATCCTGGACCGGGGGAGAGACCCAGTACTTC	CASSLSWTGGETQYF
-	TRBD1	TRBV6-5	TRBJ1-1	TGTGCCACCCGACAGGGATGGGCTGAAGCTTTCTTT	CATRQGWAEAFF
-	-	TRBV2	TRBJ1-1	TGTGCCAGCAGTGAAGTGGTAACGAGAATGAACACTGAAGCTTTCTTT	CASSEVVTRMNTEAFF
-	TRBD2	TRBV10-3	TRBJ2-7	TGTGCCATCAGTCCGGGACTAGCGGGGACCAGGAGCTCCTACGAGCAGTACTTC	CAISPGLAGTRSSYEQYF
few	-	TRBV7-2	TRBJ1-3	TGTGCCAGCACCACAGGGTCTGGAAACACCATATATTTT	CASTTGSGNTIYF
-	-	TRBV15	TRBJ1-4	TGTGCCACCAGCAGAGTTTCACAGCCAACTAATGAAAAACTGTTTTTT	CATSRVSQPTNEKLFF
-	-	TRBV6-1	TRBJ1-2	TGTGCCAGCAGTGACAGGGAAAAGCATGGCTACACCTTC	CASSDREKHGYTF
-	-	TRBV7-3	TRBJ2-7	TGTGCCAGCAGCTTAATGTCAGGGAACGAGCAGTACTTC	CASSLMSGNEQYF
-	TRBD1	TRBV4-2	TRBJ1-6	TGTGCCAGCAGCCAGTTAGACAGGGGGAGTTCACCCCTCCACTTT	CASSQLDRGSSPLHF
-	-	TRBV5-4	TRBJ1-2	TGTGCCAGCAGCTTGGGGGGGGGTACAACCTTC	CASSLGGGTTF
few	TRBD1	TRBV7-2	TRBJ1-2	TGTGCCAGCAGAAAGGACAGGGGCGCGGTTAACTATGGCTACACCTTC	CASRKDRGAVNYGYTF
-	-	TRBV11-2	TRBJ1-1	TGTGCCAGCAGCTTAGACGGGAACACTGAAGCTTTCTTT	CASSLDGNTEAFF
once	-	TRBV4-3	TRBJ1-1	TGCGCCAGCAGCCAAGTAGGACACCCGACGGTCACTGAAGCTTTCTTT	CASSQVGHPTVTEAFF